This TCR beta chain was captured by sequencing in a study of somatic mutations in cytotoxic T cells in rheumatoid arthritis. Study overall: Sorted by flow to nearly 100% purity were some V beta antibody-stained T-cell populations, including V beta1+ cells sequenced for TCRB. The study's findings and limits: A slight TRBV07 underrepresentation in rheumatoid arthritis patients was reported without multiple-comparison adjustment.

Authors' analysis steps: Expanded CD8+ clones from patients, those larger than 1%, seldom had a match among published virus-specific TCRB sequences. Sequencing was performed with immunoSEQ multiplex PCR; in TCRdb, only in-frame clones are kept and a portion is missing. V and J calls and clone size follow that table, whereas D and trimming were derived from the DNA. Among roughly 30,000 clones listed, approximately 78% were seen once. The CDR3 totals 14 residues. The V gene's germline CDR1 is LNHDA and CDR2 SQIVND (reference sequence). Germline trimming cut 3 bases from V and 8 bases from J; bases unmatched to any gene: 4. Isolating CD4+ and CD8+ cells involved positive magnetic bead selection on an AutoMACS. Their purity was then checked by flow cytometry. Comments on this clone: Its target is unknown.

The sequencing input was CD8+ T cells sorted from blood. This clonotype originated in an adult with rheumatoid arthritis. This chain links TRBV19 with TRBJ2-1; 10 positions agree with TRBD2. This chain's CDR3 is CASSMSGRAHEQFF. CDR3 DNA: TGTGCCAGTAGTATGAGCGGGAGGGCCCATGAGCAGTTCTTC.